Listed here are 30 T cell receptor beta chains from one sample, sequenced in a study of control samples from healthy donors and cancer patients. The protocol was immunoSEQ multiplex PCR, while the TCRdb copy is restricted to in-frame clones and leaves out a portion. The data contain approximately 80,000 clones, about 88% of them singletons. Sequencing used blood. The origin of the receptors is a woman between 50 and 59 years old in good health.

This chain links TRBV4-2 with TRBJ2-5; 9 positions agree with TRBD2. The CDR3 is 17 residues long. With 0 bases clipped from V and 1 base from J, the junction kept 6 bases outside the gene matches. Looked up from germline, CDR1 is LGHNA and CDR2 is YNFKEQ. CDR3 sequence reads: CASSQEVGSGGQETQYF. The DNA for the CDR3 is TGTGCCAGCAGCCAAGAGGTGGGTAGCGGGGGCCAAGAGACCCAGTACTTC.

The CDR3 DNA sequence: TGTGCCAGCAGCTTGGGCACAGCCTTATACGCCGCTTCACCCCTCCACTTT. This codes for CASSLGTALYAASPLHF. This chain links TRBV11-2 with TRBJ1-6; D gene unclear. CDR1 and CDR2 (germline): SGHAT, FQNNGV. This CDR3 spans 17 amino acids. Trimming cost V 3 bases and J 9 bases, with 21 bases left between them.

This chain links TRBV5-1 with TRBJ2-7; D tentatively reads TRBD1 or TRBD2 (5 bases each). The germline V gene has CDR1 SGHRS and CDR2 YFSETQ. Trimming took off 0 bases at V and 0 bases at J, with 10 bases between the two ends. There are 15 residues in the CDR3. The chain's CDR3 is CASSLVLGTSYEQYF. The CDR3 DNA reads TGCGCCAGCAGCTTGGTATTAGGGACCTCCTACGAGCAGTACTTC.

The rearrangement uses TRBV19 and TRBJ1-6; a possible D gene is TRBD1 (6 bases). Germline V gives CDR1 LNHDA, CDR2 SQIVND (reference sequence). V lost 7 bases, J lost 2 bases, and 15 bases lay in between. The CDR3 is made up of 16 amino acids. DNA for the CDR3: TGTGCCAGTACCGCTAAAAGGGGGACCTATAATTCACCCCTCCACTTT. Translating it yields CASTAKRGTYNSPLHF.

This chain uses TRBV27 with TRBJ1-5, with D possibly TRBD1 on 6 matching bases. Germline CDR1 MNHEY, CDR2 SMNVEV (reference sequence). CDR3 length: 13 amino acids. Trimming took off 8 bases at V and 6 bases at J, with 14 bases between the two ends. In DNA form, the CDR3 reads TGTGCCAGCCGGCAGGGGTTGGGTCAGCCCCAGCATTTT. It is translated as CASRQGLGQPQHF.

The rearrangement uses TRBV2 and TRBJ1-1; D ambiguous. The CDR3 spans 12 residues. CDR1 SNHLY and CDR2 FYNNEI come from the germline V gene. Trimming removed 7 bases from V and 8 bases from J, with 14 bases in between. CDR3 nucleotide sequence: TGTGCCAGCACCGACACCTTTGGAGAAGCTTTCTTT. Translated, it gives CASTDTFGEAFF.

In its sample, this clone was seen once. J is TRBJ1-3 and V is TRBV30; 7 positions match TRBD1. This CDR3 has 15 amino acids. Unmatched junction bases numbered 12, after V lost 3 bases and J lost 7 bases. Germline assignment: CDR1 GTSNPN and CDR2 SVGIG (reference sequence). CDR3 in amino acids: CAWSFSLGTANTIYF. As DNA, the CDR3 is TGTGCCTGGAGCTTTTCTCTGGGGACAGCGAACACCATATATTTT.

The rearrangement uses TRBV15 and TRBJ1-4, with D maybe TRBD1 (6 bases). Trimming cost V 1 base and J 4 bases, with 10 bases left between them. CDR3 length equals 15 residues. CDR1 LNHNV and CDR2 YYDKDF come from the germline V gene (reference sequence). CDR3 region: CATSRVTGSNEKLFF. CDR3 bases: TGTGCCACCAGCAGAGTTACAGGGAGTAATGAAAAACTGTTTTTT.

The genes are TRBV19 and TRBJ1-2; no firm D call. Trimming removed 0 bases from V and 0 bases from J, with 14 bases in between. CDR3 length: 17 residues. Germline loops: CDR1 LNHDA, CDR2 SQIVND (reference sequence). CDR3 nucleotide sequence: TGTGCCAGTAGTATAGATCTATCCTACACAGCTAACTATGGCTACACCTTC. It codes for CASSIDLSYTANYGYTF.

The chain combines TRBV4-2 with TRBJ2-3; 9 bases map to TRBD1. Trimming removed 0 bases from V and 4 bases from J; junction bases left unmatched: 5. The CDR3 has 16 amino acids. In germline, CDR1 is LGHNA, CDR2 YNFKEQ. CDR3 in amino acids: CASSQEAGQGPDTQYF. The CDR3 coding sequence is TGTGCCAGCAGCCAAGAAGCGGGACAGGGCCCAGATACGCAGTATTTT.

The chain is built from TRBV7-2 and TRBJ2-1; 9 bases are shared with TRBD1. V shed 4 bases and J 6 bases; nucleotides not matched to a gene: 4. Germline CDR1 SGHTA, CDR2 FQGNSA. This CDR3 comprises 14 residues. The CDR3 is CASSWTGEGNEQFF. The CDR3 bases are TGTGCCAGCAGCTGGACAGGGGAGGGCAATGAGCAGTTCTTC.

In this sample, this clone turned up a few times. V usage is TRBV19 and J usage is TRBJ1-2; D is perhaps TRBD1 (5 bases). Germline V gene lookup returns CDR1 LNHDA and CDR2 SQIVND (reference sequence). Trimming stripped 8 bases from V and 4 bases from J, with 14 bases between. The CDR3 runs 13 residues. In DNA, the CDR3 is TGTGCCAGTTCTTTCACAGGAGTCTATGGCTACACCTTC. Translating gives CASSFTGVYGYTF.

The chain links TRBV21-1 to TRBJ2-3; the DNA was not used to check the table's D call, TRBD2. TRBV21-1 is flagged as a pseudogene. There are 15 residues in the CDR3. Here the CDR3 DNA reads TGTGCCAGCAGCCGGCTAGCCCCGGCCTCAGATACGCAGTATTTT. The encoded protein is CASSRLAPASDTQYF.

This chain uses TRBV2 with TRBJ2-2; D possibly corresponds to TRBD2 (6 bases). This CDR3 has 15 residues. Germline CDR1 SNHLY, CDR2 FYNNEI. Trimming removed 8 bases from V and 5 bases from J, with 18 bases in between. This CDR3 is CASRFAPGVTGELFF. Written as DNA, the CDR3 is TGTGCCAGCCGATTCGCACCGGGGGTAACCGGGGAGCTGTTTTTT.

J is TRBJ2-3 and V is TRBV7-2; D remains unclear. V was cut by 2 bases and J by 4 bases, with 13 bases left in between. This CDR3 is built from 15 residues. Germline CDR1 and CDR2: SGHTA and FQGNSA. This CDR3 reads CASSLNAVRADTQYF. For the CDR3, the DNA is TGTGCCAGCAGCTTAAATGCGGTTCGGGCAGATACGCAGTATTTT. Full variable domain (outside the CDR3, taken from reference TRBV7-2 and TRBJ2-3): GAGVSQSPSNKVTEKGKDVELRCDPISGHTALYWYRQSLGQGLEFLIYFQGNSAPDKSGLPSDRFSAERTGGSVSTLTIQRTQQEDSAVYLCASSLNAVRADTQYFGPGTRLTVL.

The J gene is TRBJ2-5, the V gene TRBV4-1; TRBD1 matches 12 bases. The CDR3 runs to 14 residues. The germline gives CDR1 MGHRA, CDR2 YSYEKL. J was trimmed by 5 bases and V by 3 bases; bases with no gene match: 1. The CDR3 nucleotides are TGCGCCAGCAGCCACGGGACAGGGGGCGAGACCCAGTACTTC. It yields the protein CASSHGTGGETQYF.

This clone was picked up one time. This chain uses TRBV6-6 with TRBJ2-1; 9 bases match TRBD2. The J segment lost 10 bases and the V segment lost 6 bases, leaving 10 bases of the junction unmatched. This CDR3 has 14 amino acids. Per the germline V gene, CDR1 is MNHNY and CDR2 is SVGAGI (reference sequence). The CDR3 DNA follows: TGTGCCAGCAGATCTACCGGGACTAGCACAGAGCAGTTCTTC. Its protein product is CASRSTGTSTEQFF.

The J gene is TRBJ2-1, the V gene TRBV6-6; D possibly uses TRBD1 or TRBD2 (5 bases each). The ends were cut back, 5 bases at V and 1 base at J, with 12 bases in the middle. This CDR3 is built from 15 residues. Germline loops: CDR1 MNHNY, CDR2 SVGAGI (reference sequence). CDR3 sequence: CASSPRGVSYNEQFF. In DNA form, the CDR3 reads TGTGCCAGCAGTCCCAGAGGGGTATCCTACAATGAGCAGTTCTTC.

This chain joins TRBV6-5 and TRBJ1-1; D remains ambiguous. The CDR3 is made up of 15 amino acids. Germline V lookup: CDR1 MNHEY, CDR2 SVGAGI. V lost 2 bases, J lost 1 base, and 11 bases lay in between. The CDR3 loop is CASSYGEGENTEAFF. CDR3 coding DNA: TGTGCCAGCAGTTACGGAGAGGGCGAGAACACTGAAGCTTTCTTT.

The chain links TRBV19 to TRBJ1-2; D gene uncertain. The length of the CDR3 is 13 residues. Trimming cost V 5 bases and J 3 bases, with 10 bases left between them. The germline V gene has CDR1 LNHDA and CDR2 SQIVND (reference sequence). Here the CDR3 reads CASSSGPHYGYTF. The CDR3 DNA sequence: TGTGCCAGTAGTTCAGGACCGCACTATGGCTACACCTTC.

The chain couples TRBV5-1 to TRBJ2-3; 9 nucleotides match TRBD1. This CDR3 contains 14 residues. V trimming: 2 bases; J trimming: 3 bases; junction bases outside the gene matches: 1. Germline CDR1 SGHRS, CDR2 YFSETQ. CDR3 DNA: TGCGCCAGCAGCTTCGGACAGGGGACAGATACGCAGTATTTT. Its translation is CASSFGQGTDTQYF. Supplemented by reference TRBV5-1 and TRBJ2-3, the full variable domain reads KAGVTQTPRYLIKTRGQQVTLSCSPISGHRSVSWYQQTPGQGLQFLFEYFSETQRNKGNFPGRFSGRQFSNSRSEMNVSTLELGDSALYLCASSFGQGTDTQYFGPGTRLTVL.

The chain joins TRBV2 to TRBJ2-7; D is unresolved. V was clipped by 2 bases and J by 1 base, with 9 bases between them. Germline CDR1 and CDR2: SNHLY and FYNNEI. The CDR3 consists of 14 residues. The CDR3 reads CASSEIDGSYEQYF. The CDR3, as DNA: TGTGCCAGCAGTGAAATTGACGGATCCTACGAGCAGTACTTC.

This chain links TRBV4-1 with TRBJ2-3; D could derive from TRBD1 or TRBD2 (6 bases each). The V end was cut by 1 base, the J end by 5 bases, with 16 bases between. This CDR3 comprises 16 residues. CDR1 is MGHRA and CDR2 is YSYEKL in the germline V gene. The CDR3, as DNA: TGCGCCAGCAGCCAAGTCCGACAGGCCGGGAGAGATACGCAGTATTTT. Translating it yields CASSQVRQAGRDTQYF.

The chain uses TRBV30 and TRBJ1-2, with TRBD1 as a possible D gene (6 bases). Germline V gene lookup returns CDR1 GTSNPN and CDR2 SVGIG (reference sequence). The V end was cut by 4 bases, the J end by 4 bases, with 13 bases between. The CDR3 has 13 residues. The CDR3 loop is CAWKLGGSYGYTF. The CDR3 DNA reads TGTGCCTGGAAACTAGGGGGGTCCTATGGCTACACCTTC.

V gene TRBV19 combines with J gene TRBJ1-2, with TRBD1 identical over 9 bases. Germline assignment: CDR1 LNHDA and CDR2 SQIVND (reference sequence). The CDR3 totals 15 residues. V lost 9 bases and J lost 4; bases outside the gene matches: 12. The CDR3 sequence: CASKVTGGYSYGYTF. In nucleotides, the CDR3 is TGTGCCAGCAAAGTAACAGGGGGCTATAGCTATGGCTACACCTTC.

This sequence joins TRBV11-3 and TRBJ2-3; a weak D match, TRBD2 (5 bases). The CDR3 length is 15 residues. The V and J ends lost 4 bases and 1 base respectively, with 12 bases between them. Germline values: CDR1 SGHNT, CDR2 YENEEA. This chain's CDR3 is CASSSKSGGTDTQYF. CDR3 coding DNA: TGTGCCAGCAGCTCCAAAAGCGGCGGCACAGATACGCAGTATTTT.

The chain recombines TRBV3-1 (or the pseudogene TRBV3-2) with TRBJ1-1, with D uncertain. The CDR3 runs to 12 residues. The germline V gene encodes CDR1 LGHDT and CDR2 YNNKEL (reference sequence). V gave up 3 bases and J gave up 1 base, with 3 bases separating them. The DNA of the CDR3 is TGTGCCAGCAGCCATAGGAACACTGAAGCTTTCTTT. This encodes CASSHRNTEAFF.

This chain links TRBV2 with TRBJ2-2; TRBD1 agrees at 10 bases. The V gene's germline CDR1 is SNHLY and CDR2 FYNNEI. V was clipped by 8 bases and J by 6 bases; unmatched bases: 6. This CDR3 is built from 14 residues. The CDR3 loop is CASGRQGAAGELFF. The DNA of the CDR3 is TGTGCCAGCGGTCGACAGGGGGCTGCCGGGGAGCTGTTTTTT.

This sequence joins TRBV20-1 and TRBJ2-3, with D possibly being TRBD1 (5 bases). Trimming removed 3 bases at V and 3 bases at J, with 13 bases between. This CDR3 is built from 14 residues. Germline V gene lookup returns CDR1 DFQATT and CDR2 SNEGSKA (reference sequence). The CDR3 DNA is TGCAGTGCTAGTATGGCAGGGTTGACAGATACGCAGTATTTT. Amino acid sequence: CSASMAGLTDTQYF.

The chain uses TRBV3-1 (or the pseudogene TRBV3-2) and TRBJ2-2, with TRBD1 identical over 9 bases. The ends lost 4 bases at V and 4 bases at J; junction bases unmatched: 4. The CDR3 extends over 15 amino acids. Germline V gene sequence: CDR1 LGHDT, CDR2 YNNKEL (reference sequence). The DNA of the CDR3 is TGTGCCAGCAGCCCTCGGACAGGGGCCACCGGGGAGCTGTTTTTT. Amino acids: CASSPRTGATGELFF.